The 28 T cell receptor beta chains listed next were all sequenced from one sample in a study of blood T cell repertoires in COVID-19. The repertoire was sequenced with immunoSEQ multiplex PCR; TCRdb's copy has only in-frame clones and lacks some. The table has about 310,000 clones, approximately 90% seen once. The sequenced material came from PBMCs or T cells enriched from blood (not recorded which). These receptors originate from a woman aged 40 to 50 who had recovered from COVID-19.

The rearrangement links TRBV19 to TRBJ1-5; TRBD1 aligns across 9 bases. V lost 5 bases and J lost 9; bases outside the gene matches: 11. The CDR3 consists of 15 residues. CDR1 and CDR2 (germline): LNHDA, SQIVND (reference sequence). CDR3 loop: CASSPGQGAGTPQHF. The CDR3, as DNA: TGTGCCAGTAGTCCGGGACAGGGAGCTGGGACGCCCCAGCATTTT.

The rearrangement links TRBV5-1 to TRBJ2-1, with D possibly matching TRBD1 (6 bases). The ends were cut back, 0 bases at V and 9 bases at J, with 19 bases in the middle. Germline V CDR1 and CDR2: SGHRS, YFSETQ. The CDR3 has 16 residues. The CDR3 loop reads CASSLVPGDNNGEQFF. CDR3 in DNA: TGCGCCAGCAGCTTGGTTCCAGGGGATAACAATGGTGAGCAGTTCTTC. Full variable domain (outside the CDR3, taken from reference TRBV5-1 and TRBJ2-1): KAGVTQTPRYLIKTRGQQVTLSCSPISGHRSVSWYQQTPGQGLQFLFEYFSETQRNKGNFPGRFSGRQFSNSRSEMNVSTLELGDSALYLCASSLVPGDNNGEQFFGPGTRLTVL.

For the CDR3, the DNA is TGTGCCAGCAGTTTTTACAGGGCCTACGAGCAGTACTTC. Translating it yields CASSFYRAYEQYF. This sequence joins TRBV28 and TRBJ2-7; D is possibly TRBD1 (6 bases). CDR1 is MDHEN, CDR2 SYDVKM, per germline. The ends were cut back, 3 bases at V and 2 bases at J, with 8 bases in the middle. The CDR3 extends over 13 amino acids.

The CDR3 DNA reads as TGTGCCAGCGGACAGGGACAAGAGACCCAGTACTTC. The encoded protein is CASGQGQETQYF. The V and J genes are TRBV2 and TRBJ2-5, with TRBD1 identical over 8 bases. The ends lost 8 bases at V and 2 bases at J; junction bases unmatched: 1. This CDR3 has 12 residues. The germline V gene encodes CDR1 SNHLY and CDR2 FYNNEI.

This sequence joins TRBV9 and TRBJ2-3; 7 bases are a match to TRBD2. Germline assignment: CDR1 SGDLS and CDR2 YYNGEE. Trimming cost V 2 bases and J 0 bases; bases outside gene matches: 3. The CDR3 consists of 15 residues. CDR3 sequence (DNA): TGTGCCAGCAGCGTCCTAGCGGCTAGCACAGATACGCAGTATTTT. This gives the protein CASSVLAASTDTQYF.

The chain couples TRBV5-4 to TRBJ2-1; 10 nucleotides align to TRBD2. Germline CDR1 and CDR2: SGHNT and YYREEE (reference sequence). J lost 5 bases, V lost 6 bases, and 11 bases had no gene match. The length of the CDR3 is 16 residues. The CDR3 nucleotides are TGTGCCAGCACCCTCGGAGGGCTAGCGGGAGACAATGAGCAGTTCTTC. Amino acids: CASTLGGLAGDNEQFF.

The rearrangement links TRBV6-5 to TRBJ2-7, with a tentative D call TRBD2 (7 bases). V shed 4 bases and J shed 0 bases, with 13 bases lying between them. The V gene's germline CDR1 is MNHEY and CDR2 SVGAGI. The CDR3 has 15 residues. The CDR3 region has the DNA TGTGCCAGCAGTTCGGGGGGCCTAAGCTCCTACGAGCAGTACTTC. Residues: CASSSGGLSSYEQYF.

The chain carries TRBV27 and TRBJ1-1; 8 bases line up with TRBD1. The CDR3 runs 14 residues. Germline CDR1 reads MNHEY; CDR2 reads SMNVEV (reference sequence). Trimming at V came to 6 bases and at J to 4 bases, leaving 7 bases not matched to a gene. Here the CDR3 DNA reads TGTGCCAGCAGATCTGACAGGGGTCCCACTGAAGCTTTCTTT. Translating it yields CASRSDRGPTEAFF.

This clone was seen a handful of times. The chain couples TRBV7-8 to TRBJ2-3, with TRBD1 matching 8 bases. The germline gives CDR1 SGHVS, CDR2 FQNEAQ. Trimming at V came to 2 bases and at J to 5 bases, leaving 12 bases not matched to a gene. The CDR3 length is 17 residues. Written as DNA, the CDR3 is TGTGCCAGCAGCTTACGAGCGAGGACAGGGTACCGAGATACGCAGTATTTT. This translates into CASSLRARTGYRDTQYF. Drawing the rest from reference TRBV7-8 and TRBJ2-3, the complete variable domain is GAGVSQSPRYKVAKRGQDVALRCDPISGHVSLFWYQQALGQGPEFLTYFQNEAQLDKSGLPSDRFFAERPEGSVSTLKIQRTQQEDSAVYLCASSLRARTGYRDTQYFGPGTRLTVL.

This chain uses TRBV28 with TRBJ2-7; D gene unclear. Trimming left V 2 bases short and J 4 bases short, with 9 bases between. Germline V gene sequence: CDR1 MDHEN, CDR2 SYDVKM. The length of the CDR3 is 13 residues. Written as DNA, the CDR3 is TGTGCCAGCAGTTTAGCGCGGTGGTACGAGCAGTACTTC. It yields the protein CASSLARWYEQYF. Combining the CDR3 with reference TRBV28 and TRBJ2-7 gives the whole variable domain DVKVTQSSRYLVKRTGEKVFLECVQDMDHENMFWYRQDPGLGLRLIYFSYDVKMKEKGDIPEGYSVSREKKERFSLILESASTNQTSMYLCASSLARWYEQYFGPGTRLTVT.

This chain uses TRBV19 with TRBJ2-1; 8 nucleotides match TRBD2. The CDR3 totals 12 residues. V lost 5 bases, J lost 9 bases, and 3 bases stayed unmatched. Germline V CDR1 and CDR2: LNHDA, SQIVND (reference sequence). The CDR3 protein is CASSPTSGEQFF. The CDR3 DNA reads TGTGCCAGTAGTCCAACTAGCGGTGAGCAGTTCTTC.

The rearrangement uses TRBV7-2 and TRBJ2-2, with 7 bases identical to TRBD1. The CDR3 is made up of 13 amino acids. With 4 bases clipped from V and 6 bases from J, the junction kept 2 bases outside the gene matches. Germline V gene lookup returns CDR1 SGHTA and CDR2 FQGNSA. CDR3 sequence reads: CASSSRGSGELFF. The CDR3, as DNA: TGTGCCAGCAGCTCCAGGGGGTCCGGGGAGCTGTTTTTT.

The chain carries TRBV10-2 and TRBJ2-7, with 8 positions matching TRBD1. The CDR3 spans 17 residues. Germline loops: CDR1 WSHSY, CDR2 SAAADI. J was trimmed by 5 bases and V by 7 bases; bases with no gene match: 19. For the CDR3, the DNA is TGCGCCAGCACCGACGTCGGTCCAGGGGGCGCCGGCCACGAGCAGTACTTC. It encodes CASTDVGPGGAGHEQYF.

In this sample, this clone turned up once. The V and J genes are TRBV3-1 (or the pseudogene TRBV3-2) and TRBJ2-7, with 13 bases fitting TRBD2. This CDR3 is built from 16 residues. J gave up 5 bases and V 4 bases, and 8 bases lay outside the gene matches. Per germline, CDR1 LGHDT and CDR2 YNNKEL (reference sequence). CDR3 in amino acids: CASSLELAGGPHEQYF. DNA of the CDR3: TGTGCCAGCAGCCTTGAACTAGCGGGAGGGCCCCACGAGCAGTACTTC.

The CDR3 bases are TGTGCCAGCAGTGATATCCAGTTTACCCAAGAGACCCAGTACTTC. This encodes CASSDIQFTQETQYF. This chain links TRBV2 with TRBJ2-5; D unclear. Per germline, CDR1 SNHLY and CDR2 FYNNEI. The CDR3 sequence is 15 residues long. V dropped 3 bases and J dropped 1 base, with 12 bases sitting between them.

The chain has TRBV30 and TRBJ2-5; 8 bases align to TRBD1. V lost 2 bases, J lost 5 bases, and 1 base stayed unmatched. This CDR3 region has 12 residues. Germline V lookup: CDR1 GTSNPN, CDR2 SVGIG (reference sequence). As DNA, the CDR3 is TGTGCCTGGAGTACAGGGGGGGAGACCCAGTACTTC. Translated, it gives CAWSTGGETQYF.

The genes are TRBV19 and TRBJ1-6, with 11 positions matching TRBD1. The CDR3 loop spans 14 amino acids. The trim removed 5 bases at V and 8 bases at J, leaving 2 bases unmatched. In germline, CDR1 is LNHDA, CDR2 SQIVND (reference sequence). The CDR3 coding sequence is TGTGCCAGTAGTTTGGGACAGGGGGATTCACCCCTCCACTTT. Its translation is CASSLGQGDSPLHF.

The chain links TRBV7-9 to TRBJ2-7; D possibly corresponds to TRBD2 (6 bases). V was clipped by 5 bases and J by 6 bases, with 17 bases between them. CDR1 is SEHNR and CDR2 is FQNEAQ in the germline V gene (reference sequence). This CDR3 is 14 amino acids long. Here the CDR3 reads CASSPDGGSREQYF. The CDR3 nucleotides read TGTGCCAGCAGCCCGGACGGGGGAAGCCGCGAGCAGTACTTC.

CDR3 in DNA: TGTGCCAGCAGTTCCCGTGGGGCCTGGGAGACCCAGTACTTC. Amino acids: CASSSRGAWETQYF. J is TRBJ2-5 and V is TRBV6-2 or TRBV6-3; D might be TRBD1 (5 bases). Trimming took 4 bases from V and 5 from J, leaving 14 bases between them. The CDR3 sequence is 14 residues long. Germline CDR1 reads MNHEY; CDR2 reads SVGEGT.

The V call is TRBV9, the J call TRBJ2-1; 14 nucleotides align to TRBD2. Germline CDR1 and CDR2: SGDLS and YYNGEE. The CDR3 has 16 amino acids. Trimming cost V 4 bases and J 8 bases; bases outside gene matches: 8. Here the CDR3 DNA reads TGTGCCAGCAGCTTTCGACTAGCGGGGGGGACCTATGAGCAGTTCTTC. Its protein product is CASSFRLAGGTYEQFF.

The chain uses TRBV7-8 and TRBJ2-6, with D possibly matching TRBD1 (5 bases). Trimming removed 2 bases from V and 0 bases from J, with 17 bases in between. CDR1 is SGHVS and CDR2 is FQNEAQ in the germline V gene. This CDR3 comprises 19 residues. As DNA, the CDR3 is TGTGCCAGCAGCTTACGAACAGGCTACGTCTTCTCTGGGGCCAACGTCCTGACTTTC. As protein: CASSLRTGYVFSGANVLTF. The whole variable domain, filled in from reference TRBV7-8 and TRBJ2-6, reads GAGVSQSPRYKVAKRGQDVALRCDPISGHVSLFWYQQALGQGPEFLTYFQNEAQLDKSGLPSDRFFAERPEGSVSTLKIQRTQQEDSAVYLCASSLRTGYVFSGANVLTFGAGSRLTVL.

The rearrangement links TRBV24-1 to TRBJ2-1, with 9 bases identical to TRBD1. The CDR3 is 16 amino acids. Germline V CDR1 and CDR2: KGHDR, SFDVKD. Losses at the gene ends were 4 bases for V and 7 bases for J; bases not matched to a gene: 10. Written as DNA, the CDR3 is TGTGCCACCAGTGACCCCGGGACAGGGCTTTTGAATGAGCAGTTCTTC. It is translated as CATSDPGTGLLNEQFF.

The chain is built from TRBV7-8 and TRBJ1-2; the D gene is possibly TRBD1 (6 bases). CDR1 SGHVS and CDR2 FQNEAQ come from the germline V gene. CDR3 length: 15 amino acids. V was trimmed by 5 bases and J by 4 bases, leaving 17 bases between them. The CDR3: CASSPGGGLSYGYTF. DNA of the CDR3: TGTGCCAGCAGCCCTGGGGGGGGGCTTAGCTATGGCTACACCTTC.

The V gene is TRBV24-1, the J gene TRBJ2-2; no firm D call. CDR1 KGHDR and CDR2 SFDVKD come from the germline V gene. The CDR3 runs 12 residues. Trimming shortened V by 9 bases and J by 5 bases, and 9 bases separated the two germline ends. Written as DNA, the CDR3 is TGTGCCACCGGGCCCCCGACCGGGGAGCTGTTTTTT. This translates into CATGPPTGELFF.

The V call is TRBV7-3, the J call TRBJ2-1, with D maybe TRBD2 (6 bases). V lost 1 base to trimming and J lost 1 base, with 11 bases between them. CDR3 size: 16 residues. Germline lookup yields CDR1 SGHTA and CDR2 FQGTGA. The CDR3 here is CASSLSSGQSYNEQFF. In DNA form, the CDR3 reads TGTGCCAGCAGCTTAAGTAGCGGCCAATCCTACAATGAGCAGTTCTTC.

A few counts support this clone. Other DNA sequences from this sample encode an identical CDR3 as well. This chain joins TRBV15 and TRBJ2-7; D call uncertain. V was clipped by 0 bases and J by 4 bases, with 7 bases between them. This CDR3 is 13 amino acids long. Per germline, CDR1 LNHNV and CDR2 YYDKDF (reference sequence). This chain's CDR3 is CATSRENGYEQYF. The CDR3 region has the DNA TGTGCCACCAGCAGAGAAAACGGGTACGAGCAGTACTTC. Looking up the rest from reference TRBV15 and TRBJ2-7 gives the full variable domain: DAMVIQNPRYQVTQFGKPVTLSCSQTLNHNVMYWYQQKSSQAPKLLFHYYDKDFNNEADTPDNFQSRRPNTSFCFLDIRSPGLGDTAMYLCATSRENGYEQYFGPGTRLTVT.

This clone was detected only once. The CDR3 here is CAWTGEETQYF. In DNA form, the CDR3 reads TGTGCCTGGACAGGGGAAGAGACCCAGTACTTC. This chain joins TRBV30 and TRBJ2-5, with D perhaps TRBD1 (6 bases). Trimming pared 4 bases from V and 3 bases from J, leaving 6 bases between. Germline V gives CDR1 GTSNPN, CDR2 SVGIG (reference sequence). This CDR3 spans 11 amino acids. Together with reference TRBV30 and TRBJ2-5, the CDR3 gives the full variable domain: SQTIHQWPATLVQPVGSPLSLECTVEGTSNPNLYWYRQAAGRGLQLLFYSVGIGQISSEVPQNLSASRPQDRQFILSSKKLLLSDSGFYLCAWTGEETQYFGPGTRLLVL.

This rearrangement joins TRBV29-1 to TRBJ2-7; possible D gene TRBD2, 5 bases. This CDR3 has 15 amino acids. Trimming removed 1 base from V and 5 bases from J, with 18 bases in between. Germline lookup yields CDR1 SQVTM and CDR2 ANQGSEA. The CDR3 DNA sequence: TGCAGCGTTGAAGGTGGTGGGGTCCGGGGAAACGAGCAGTACTTC. This translates into CSVEGGGVRGNEQYF.